Presented here are 2 T cell receptor beta chains from one specimen sequenced in a study of blood T cell repertoires in COVID-19. Clones were read by immunoSEQ multiplex PCR, and TCRdb kept only the in-frame ones, dropping some. This table has about 85,000 clones, nearly 90% appearing once. Source material: peripheral blood. These receptors were taken from a woman of 80 years or more with active or convalescent COVID-19.

The V gene is TRBV21-1, the J gene TRBJ1-2. TRBV21-1 is deemed a pseudogene. CDR3 length: 12 amino acids. The CDR3 here is CASSKGEDGYTF. Here the CDR3 DNA reads TGTGCCAGCAGCAAAGGGGAGGATGGCTACACCTTC.

V usage is TRBV28 and J usage is TRBJ2-4; D is perhaps TRBD1 (6 bases). V dropped 5 bases and J dropped 0 bases, with 14 bases sitting between them. CDR3 length: 16 amino acids. From germline, CDR1 is MDHEN and CDR2 SYDVKM. Here the CDR3 DNA reads TGTGCCAGCAGTAAAAACAGGGCAATAGCCAAAAACATTCAGTACTTC. Its translation is CASSKNRAIAKNIQYF.